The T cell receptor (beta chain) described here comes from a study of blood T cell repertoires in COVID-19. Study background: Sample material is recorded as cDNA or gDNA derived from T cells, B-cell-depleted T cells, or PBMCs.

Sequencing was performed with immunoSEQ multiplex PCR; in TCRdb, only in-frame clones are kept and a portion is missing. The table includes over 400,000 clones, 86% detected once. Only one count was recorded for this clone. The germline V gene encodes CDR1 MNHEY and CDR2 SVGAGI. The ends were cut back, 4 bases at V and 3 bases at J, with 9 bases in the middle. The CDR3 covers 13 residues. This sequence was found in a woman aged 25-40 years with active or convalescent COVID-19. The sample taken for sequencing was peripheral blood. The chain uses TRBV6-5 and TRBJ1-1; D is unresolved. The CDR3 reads CASSSQRDTEAFF. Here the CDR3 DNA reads TGTGCCAGCAGTTCACAGAGAGACACTGAAGCTTTCTTT.